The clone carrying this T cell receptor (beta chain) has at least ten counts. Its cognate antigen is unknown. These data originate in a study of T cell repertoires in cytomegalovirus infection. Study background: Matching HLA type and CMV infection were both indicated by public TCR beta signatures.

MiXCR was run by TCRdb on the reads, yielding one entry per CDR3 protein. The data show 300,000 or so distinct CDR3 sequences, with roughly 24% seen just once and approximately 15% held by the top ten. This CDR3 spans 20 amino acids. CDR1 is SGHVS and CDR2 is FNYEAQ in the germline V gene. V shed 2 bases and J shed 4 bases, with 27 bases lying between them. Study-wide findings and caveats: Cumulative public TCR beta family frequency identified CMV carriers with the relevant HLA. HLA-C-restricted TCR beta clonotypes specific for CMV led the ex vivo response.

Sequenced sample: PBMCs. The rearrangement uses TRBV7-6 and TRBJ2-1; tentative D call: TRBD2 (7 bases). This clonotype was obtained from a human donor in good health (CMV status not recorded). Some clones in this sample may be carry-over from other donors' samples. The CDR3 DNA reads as TGTGCCAGCAGCTTATTAGGCGGTAGGGTGGGGGCTAGCGGATACAATGAGCAGTTCTTC. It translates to CASSLLGGRVGASGYNEQFF. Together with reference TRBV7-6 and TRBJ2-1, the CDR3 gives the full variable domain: GAGVSQSPRYKVTKRGQDVALRCDPISGHVSLYWYRQALGQGPEFLTYFNYEAQQDKSGLPNDRFSAERPEGSISTLTIQRTEQRDSAMYRCASSLLGGRVGASGYNEQFFGPGTRLTVL.